This TCR beta chain came from a study of a mutant IDH1 vaccine in newly diagnosed glioma. Germline loops: CDR1 SQVTM, CDR2 ANQGSEA. The CDR3 is 14 residues long. J lost 2 bases, V lost 6 bases, and 9 bases had no gene match. The time point denotes: week 35, safety follow-up. Vaccination used 300 ug of mutant IDH1 20-mer peptide per dose, with topical imiquimod. Produced via immunoSEQ multiplex PCR; TCRdb's table is partial and in-frame only. The table records some 48,000 clones, approximately 79% of them present only once. The count of this clone is one. Its target is unknown. V gene TRBV29-1 combines with J gene TRBJ1-2; TRBD1 matches 7 bases. The sequenced sample was PBMCs, obtained from a glioma patient whose treatment included an IDH1 peptide vaccine. This TCR was sampled from a man in his forties or fifties with glioma. CDR3 DNA sequence: TGCAGCGTCGAGCAGGACAGGCAAAACTATGGCTACACCTTC. As protein: CSVEQDRQNYGYTF.